These 30 T cell receptor beta chains were sequenced from one sample in a study of T cell changes during pregnancy in multiple sclerosis. Clones were read by immunoSEQ multiplex PCR, and TCRdb kept only the in-frame ones, dropping some. The sample holds approximately 88,000 clones, 90% to 95% seen once. The sample was peripheral blood, taken in the second trimester of pregnancy. These receptors originate from a female donor with multiple sclerosis, enrolled in a pregnancy study.

The chain combines TRBV5-4 with TRBJ1-1; D is unresolved. This CDR3 has 11 residues. The germline V gene encodes CDR1 SGHNT and CDR2 YYREEE (reference sequence). V lost 5 bases and J 5 bases, leaving 7 bases between the germline ends. The CDR3: CASSRGTEAFF. In DNA form, the CDR3 reads TGTGCCAGCAGTCGAGGAACTGAAGCTTTCTTT.

The J gene is TRBJ2-7, the V gene TRBV19, with D perhaps matching TRBD2 (6 bases). The CDR3 is 14 residues long. Between the trimmed V and J ends, which lost 1 base and 2 bases, there was a span of 9 bases. Germline values: CDR1 LNHDA, CDR2 SQIVND (reference sequence). The CDR3, as DNA: TGTGCCAGTAGTATAGGCGGGGATACCTACGAGCAGTACTTC. Its translation is CASSIGGDTYEQYF.

V gene TRBV19 combines with J gene TRBJ2-1; D is unresolved. Trimming stripped 2 bases from V and 9 bases from J, with 14 bases between. CDR3 length equals 14 residues. CDR1 is LNHDA and CDR2 is SQIVND in the germline V gene (reference sequence). The DNA for the CDR3 is TGTGCCAGTAGTATAAGAGGCCCCCTCGTTGAGCAGTTCTTC. This codes for CASSIRGPLVEQFF.

The gene calls are TRBV19 and TRBJ2-7; 12 bases are shared with TRBD1. Germline CDR1 reads LNHDA; CDR2 reads SQIVND (reference sequence). This CDR3 comprises 16 residues. V was clipped by 4 bases and J by 4 bases; unmatched bases: 8. CDR3 region: CASSTRDRGRPYEQYF. The CDR3 region has the DNA TGTGCCAGTAGTACCCGGGACAGGGGGCGACCTTACGAGCAGTACTTC.

This chain uses TRBV18 with TRBJ2-7, with 8 bases fitting TRBD1. The V gene end was trimmed by 4 bases and the J gene end by 3 bases; junction bases not matched to a gene: 2. The CDR3 covers 13 residues. The germline V gene encodes CDR1 KGHSH and CDR2 LQKENI. The CDR3 loop reads CASSRGQDYEQYF. The CDR3 DNA reads TGTGCCAGCTCACGGGGACAGGACTACGAGCAGTACTTC.

This clone was observed once. The chain recombines TRBV7-9 with TRBJ2-1, with D possibly TRBD2 on 6 matching bases. Germline CDR1 is SEHNR and CDR2 is FQNEAQ (reference sequence). V lost 5 bases to trimming and J lost 3 bases, with 14 bases between them. This CDR3 has 15 residues. CDR3 protein: CASSPAGLNYNEQFF. The CDR3 coding sequence is TGTGCCAGCAGCCCAGCGGGTTTAAACTACAATGAGCAGTTCTTC.

This chain joins TRBV7-2 and TRBJ2-7; 14 bases agree with TRBD2. The CDR3 has 15 residues. V was pared by 4 bases and J by 5 bases, with 4 bases of the junction left unmatched. The V gene's germline CDR1 is SGHTA and CDR2 FQGNSA. CDR3 protein: CASSSGTSGSNEQYF. In DNA, the CDR3 is TGTGCCAGCAGCTCAGGGACTAGCGGGAGCAACGAGCAGTACTTC.

The chain has TRBV14 and TRBJ2-7; D ambiguous. The CDR3 is 17 residues long. CDR1 is SGHDN, CDR2 FVKESK, per germline. Trimming removed 1 base at V and 0 bases at J, with 16 bases between. DNA for the CDR3: TGTGCCAGCAGCCAAGCAATCGGAGACGGGTTCTCCTACGAGCAGTACTTC. Its translation is CASSQAIGDGFSYEQYF.

The chain links TRBV4-2 to TRBJ2-1, with D possibly matching TRBD2 (5 bases). The CDR3 contains 16 residues. In germline, CDR1 is LGHNA, CDR2 YNFKEQ. Trimming removed 0 bases at V and 7 bases at J, with 16 bases between. The DNA for the CDR3 is TGTGCCAGCAGCCAAGACCGAGGGCACCCTCGGAATGAGCAGTTCTTC. This encodes CASSQDRGHPRNEQFF.

The V and J genes are TRBV27 and TRBJ2-1, with D possibly TRBD2 on 5 matching bases. Germline-derived CDR1 and CDR2 are MNHEY and SMNVEV (reference sequence). This CDR3 comprises 14 residues. V dropped 4 bases and J dropped 7 bases, with 14 bases sitting between them. This chain's CDR3 is CASSSGSVQNEQFF. The CDR3 DNA reads as TGTGCCAGCAGTTCCGGTAGCGTGCAAAATGAGCAGTTCTTC.

V is TRBV25-1 and J is TRBJ2-3, with TRBD1 as a possible D gene (6 bases). CDR1 and CDR2 (germline): MGHDK, SYGVNS. The CDR3 sequence is 15 residues long. V dropped 5 bases and J dropped 4 bases, with 16 bases sitting between them. CDR3 nucleotides: TGTGCCAGCAGTTCGCAGGGGTCCATATCAGATACGCAGTATTTT. Translation: CASSSQGSISDTQYF.

This chain joins TRBV6-6 and TRBJ1-5, with D possibly matching TRBD1 (5 bases). This CDR3 has 16 residues. The ends were cut back, 5 bases at V and 6 bases at J, with 20 bases in the middle. From germline, CDR1 is MNHNY and CDR2 SVGAGI (reference sequence). CDR3 in DNA: TGTGCCAGCAGTCGACCCCAGGTAGCTCAGGGTCAGCCCCAGCATTTT. Protein sequence: CASSRPQVAQGQPQHF.

The chain combines TRBV2 with TRBJ2-1; no clear D gene. Looked up from germline, CDR1 is SNHLY and CDR2 is FYNNEI. The V end lost 8 bases, the J end lost 2 bases, and 7 bases lay between the germline ends. The CDR3 is 12 amino acids. CDR3 sequence: CASRGTYNEQFF. The CDR3 DNA reads as TGTGCCAGCCGCGGTACCTACAATGAGCAGTTCTTC.

The chain joins TRBV19 to TRBJ1-2; TRBD1 matches 7 bases. Looked up from germline, CDR1 is LNHDA and CDR2 is SQIVND (reference sequence). This CDR3 is built from 16 residues. V trimming: 3 bases; J trimming: 5 bases; junction bases outside the gene matches: 12. This chain's CDR3 is CASSIGTVHTSYGYTF. CDR3 DNA: TGTGCCAGTAGTATCGGGACAGTACATACTAGTTATGGCTACACCTTC. Full variable domain (remainder filled in from reference TRBV19 and TRBJ1-2): DGGITQSPKYLFRKEGQNVTLSCEQNLNHDAMYWYRQDPGQGLRLIYYSQIVNDFQKGDIAEGYSVSREKKESFPLTVTSAQKNPTAFYLCASSIGTVHTSYGYTFGSGTRLTVV.

This clone appeared once. V gene TRBV5-1 combines with J gene TRBJ2-5, with D maybe TRBD1 (5 bases). CDR1 SGHRS and CDR2 YFSETQ come from the germline V gene. V dropped 1 base and J dropped 5 bases, with 9 bases sitting between them. This CDR3 spans 13 amino acids. CDR3 in DNA: TGCGCCAGCAGCTTGTCCAGGGTCGAGACCCAGTACTTC. This sequence encodes CASSLSRVETQYF.

This clone was counted once. The chain combines TRBV7-8 with TRBJ2-7; D ambiguous. The CDR3 sequence is 13 residues long. The V gene's germline CDR1 is SGHVS and CDR2 FQNEAQ. Trimming pared 6 bases from V and 0 bases from J, leaving 9 bases between. CDR3 coding DNA: TGTGCCAGCAGTTCAACAGCCTCCTACGAGCAGTACTTC. Its translation: CASSSTASYEQYF.

The chain is built from TRBV6-5 and TRBJ2-3, with TRBD2 matching 7 bases. The germline gives CDR1 MNHEY, CDR2 SVGAGI. The J segment lost 5 bases and the V segment lost 6 bases, leaving 5 bases of the junction unmatched. The CDR3 totals 13 residues. CDR3 sequence reads: CASSPLAGDTQYF. CDR3 nucleotides: TGTGCCAGCAGCCCATTAGCGGGAGATACGCAGTATTTT.

The V and J genes are TRBV7-8 and TRBJ2-5, with TRBD1 identical over 7 bases. J lost 3 bases, V lost 5 bases, and 12 bases had no gene match. Per germline, CDR1 SGHVS and CDR2 FQNEAQ. The CDR3 sequence is 16 residues long. The CDR3, as DNA: TGTGCCAGCAGCACTTACCCGGGACAGAAAAAAGAGACCCAGTACTTC. It yields the protein CASSTYPGQKKETQYF.

V usage is TRBV9 and J usage is TRBJ2-7; 7 bases fit TRBD2. The CDR3 extends over 15 amino acids. The V and J ends lost 0 bases and 3 bases, in that order; junction bases with no gene match: 6. The germline CDR1 and CDR2 sequences are SGDLS and YYNGEE. CDR3 sequence reads: CASSVGPGLDYEQYF. In DNA, the CDR3 is TGTGCCAGCAGCGTAGGCCCCGGACTAGACTACGAGCAGTACTTC. Full variable domain (outside the CDR3, taken from reference TRBV9 and TRBJ2-7): DSGVTQTPKHLITATGQRVTLRCSPRSGDLSVYWYQQSLDQGLQFLIQYYNGEERAKGNILERFSAQQFPDLHSELNLSSLELGDSALYFCASSVGPGLDYEQYFGPGTRLTVT.

The chain links TRBV6-5 to TRBJ2-1; 8 nucleotides line up with TRBD2. The germline V gene has CDR1 MNHEY and CDR2 SVGAGI. Germline trimming cut 3 bases from V and 5 bases from J; bases unmatched to any gene: 6. The CDR3 spans 15 residues. The CDR3 protein is CASSYSTSGDNEQFF. In DNA form, the CDR3 reads TGTGCCAGCAGTTATAGTACTAGCGGAGACAATGAGCAGTTCTTC.

CDR3 nucleotide sequence: TGCAGCGTTCGGCTCCAGGGTGGGAACACTGAAGCTTTCTTT. Its protein product is CSVRLQGGNTEAFF. The J gene is TRBJ1-1, the V gene TRBV29-1; weak D call: TRBD1 (5 bases). There are 14 residues in the CDR3. V was cut by 5 bases and J by 1 base, with 14 bases left in between. From germline, CDR1 is SQVTM and CDR2 ANQGSEA.

The rearrangement links TRBV6-1 to TRBJ2-7, with 14 bases identical to TRBD2. Germline trimming cut 0 bases from V and 2 bases from J; bases unmatched to any gene: 3. The germline V gene encodes CDR1 MNHNS and CDR2 SASEGT. CDR3 size: 17 residues. The CDR3 sequence is CASSEAGGLAGAYEQYF. CDR3 sequence (DNA): TGTGCCAGCAGTGAAGCTGGGGGACTAGCGGGGGCCTACGAGCAGTACTTC.

This clone showed up just once. V usage is TRBV5-1 and J usage is TRBJ2-1, with 14 positions matching TRBD2. Germline-derived CDR1 and CDR2 are SGHRS and YFSETQ. This CDR3 is built from 18 residues. V shed 0 bases, J shed 2 bases, and the junction held 4 bases outside the gene matches. The CDR3 nucleotides are TGCGCCAGCAGCTTGGGACTAGCGGGAGGGCCAACCTACAATGAGCAGTTCTTC. Translation: CASSLGLAGGPTYNEQFF.

The rearrangement joins TRBV27 to TRBJ2-7; 7 bases map to TRBD2. V lost 5 bases to trimming and J lost 7 bases; unmatched junction nucleotides: 14. CDR3 length: 15 residues. Germline loops: CDR1 MNHEY, CDR2 SMNVEV (reference sequence). The CDR3 sequence: CASSPLAGASLEQYF. The CDR3, as DNA: TGTGCCAGCAGTCCCCTGGCGGGAGCGTCCTTGGAGCAGTACTTC.

The gene calls are TRBV11-2 and TRBJ2-2; TRBD2 matches 12 bases. The germline V gene has CDR1 SGHAT and CDR2 FQNNGV. The CDR3 contains 15 residues. V shed 5 bases and J 6 bases; nucleotides not matched to a gene: 4. The CDR3 loop reads CASSPSGRAPGELFF. CDR3 coding DNA: TGTGCCAGCAGCCCTAGCGGGAGGGCCCCCGGGGAGCTGTTTTTT.

The chain couples TRBV7-9 to TRBJ2-7; 10 positions agree with TRBD1. J was trimmed by 5 bases and V by 4 bases; bases with no gene match: 8. The CDR3 has 15 amino acids. Germline lookup yields CDR1 SEHNR and CDR2 FQNEAQ (reference sequence). CDR3 nucleotides: TGTGCCAGCAGCTCCCAAGACAGGGGGCTACACGAGCAGTACTTC. This sequence encodes CASSSQDRGLHEQYF.

This clone was counted between two and nine times. The V call is TRBV5-4, the J call TRBJ2-2; 10 nucleotides agree with TRBD2. Germline V gene sequence: CDR1 SGHNT, CDR2 YYREEE (reference sequence). The CDR3 runs 15 residues. V gave up 1 base and J gave up 6 bases; unmatched junction bases: 3. This CDR3 reads CASSLRLAGAGELFF. Written as DNA, the CDR3 is TGTGCCAGCAGCTTGAGACTAGCGGGTGCCGGGGAGCTGTTTTTT.

The chain combines TRBV6-1 with TRBJ1-5; maybe TRBD1 (5 bases). V shed 5 bases and J shed 3 bases, with 8 bases lying between them. Germline loops: CDR1 MNHNS, CDR2 SASEGT. This CDR3 has 13 residues. The CDR3 DNA is TGTGCCAGCAGTCCGGGGGTCAATCAGCCCCAGCATTTT. Encoded protein: CASSPGVNQPQHF.

CDR3 sequence: CASSLGGVEQYF. The CDR3 nucleotides are TGTGCCAGCAGTCTAGGGGGTGTCGAGCAGTACTTC. V usage is TRBV5-6 and J usage is TRBJ2-7; weak D call: TRBD1 (6 bases). The CDR3 covers 12 residues. Germline-derived CDR1 and CDR2 are SGHDT and YYEEEE. V was pared by 5 bases and J by 6 bases, with 12 bases between.

This chain connects TRBV23-1 to TRBJ2-1; 10 nucleotides agree with TRBD2. TRBV23-1 is an ORF, and what it does is uncertain. The length of the CDR3 is 15 residues. J lost 9 bases, V lost 2 bases, and 7 bases had no gene match. The CDR3 here is CASSQDPSGRGEQFF. CDR3 nucleotides: TGCGCCAGCAGTCAAGACCCTAGCGGGAGAGGTGAGCAGTTCTTC.